The 19 T cell receptor beta chains below all came from one sample that was sequenced in a study of shared clonotypes between healthy human individuals. Sequencing used immunoSEQ multiplex PCR; TCRdb keeps in-frame clones, though not all of them. Of 2,500,000 or so clones detected, 92% appear once; the ten largest clones hold roughly 0.34%. Sample: naive CD4+ T cells from PBMCs. Subset: CD45RA+ positively selected. The receptors stem from a man aged 18 to 29 in good health. Some clones in this sample may be carry-over from other donors' samples.

The chain recombines TRBV6-5 with TRBJ2-5; 15 nucleotides match TRBD2. Germline V CDR1 and CDR2: MNHEY, SVGAGI. Germline trimming cut 6 bases from V and 3 bases from J; bases unmatched to any gene: 2. This CDR3 has 15 amino acids. In DNA form, the CDR3 reads TGTGCCAGCAGGGGGACTAGCGGGGGGAAAGAGACCCAGTACTTC. It encodes CASRGTSGGKETQYF.

For this clone: Distinct nucleotide sequences in the sample also encode this CDR3. The chain links TRBV15 to TRBJ2-5; D is possibly TRBD1 or TRBD2 (5 bases each). V dropped 0 bases and J dropped 2 bases, with 10 bases sitting between them. The germline gives CDR1 LNHNV, CDR2 YYDKDF (reference sequence). The CDR3 is 15 amino acids. CDR3 bases: TGTGCCACCAGCAGAGATGGGACGGCACAAGAGACCCAGTACTTC. Its protein product is CATSRDGTAQETQYF.

Comments on this clone: Different DNA sequences within this sample yield the same CDR3. V gene TRBV20-1 combines with J gene TRBJ2-3; D ambiguous. CDR1 DFQATT and CDR2 SNEGSKA come from the germline V gene (reference sequence). V was shortened by 5 bases and J by 1 base, with 4 bases between the two germline ends. CDR3 length: 11 residues. In nucleotides, the CDR3 is TGCAGTGCTTCTGGCACAGATACGCAGTATTTT. It specifies CSASGTDTQYF.

V usage is TRBV27 and J usage is TRBJ2-1; tentatively, D is TRBD1 (5 bases). The CDR3 is 14 amino acids. The germline gives CDR1 MNHEY, CDR2 SMNVEV (reference sequence). Trimming shortened V by 4 bases and J by 2 bases, and 9 bases separated the two germline ends. The DNA of the CDR3 is TGTGCCAGCAGTTCTCAACAGGCCTACAATGAGCAGTTCTTC. Translation gives CASSSQQAYNEQFF.

In its sample, this clone was seen a few times. The same CDR3 can be traced to other DNA sequences in this sample. The chain links TRBV5-1 to TRBJ2-3; 10 bases align to TRBD2. This CDR3 has 16 residues. CDR1 and CDR2 from the germline V gene are SGHRS and YFSETQ. V shed 0 bases and J 1 base; nucleotides not matched to a gene: 2. This chain's CDR3 is CASSLGLAGGTDTQYF. CDR3 sequence (DNA): TGCGCCAGCAGCTTGGGTCTAGCGGGAGGCACAGATACGCAGTATTTT.

The chain has TRBV29-1 and TRBJ2-5; TRBD1 matches 7 bases. Matching the DNA end better, TRBJ2-7 makes the J call doubtful. The CDR3 covers 13 residues. CDR1 and CDR2 from the germline V gene are SQVTM and ANQGSEA. The CDR3 sequence is CSAAGTVQYEQYF. The CDR3 nucleotides read TGCAGCGCTGCCGGGACAGTTCAATACGAGCAGTACTTC.

The CDR3 spells CASSRTSGRHSYNEQFF. Here the CDR3 DNA reads TGTGCCAGCAGTCGGACTAGCGGGAGGCACTCCTACAATGAGCAGTTCTTC. The chain recombines TRBV2 with TRBJ2-1; 14 bases are shared with TRBD2. Germline V gene lookup returns CDR1 SNHLY and CDR2 FYNNEI. V gave up 5 bases and J gave up 0 bases; unmatched junction bases: 3. The CDR3 length is 17 residues.

V is TRBV5-1 and J is TRBJ2-4; D may be TRBD1 or TRBD2 (5 bases each). V lost 1 base, J lost 5 bases, and 16 bases lay in between. The length of the CDR3 is 16 residues. CDR1 is SGHRS and CDR2 is YFSETQ in the germline V gene. CDR3 protein: CASSLSGRGGQNIQYF. The CDR3 nucleotides read TGCGCCAGCAGCTTGTCGGGGCGTGGGGGTCAAAACATTCAGTACTTC.

V is TRBV6-1 and J is TRBJ2-7, with TRBD1 identical over 8 bases. The ends lost 6 bases at V and 2 bases at J; junction bases unmatched: 6. The CDR3 totals 14 residues. From germline, CDR1 is MNHNS and CDR2 SASEGT. The CDR3 DNA is TGTGCCAGCAGCTCGACAGGGGTTACCTACGAGCAGTACTTC. The encoded protein is CASSSTGVTYEQYF.

Note on this clone: The same CDR3 can be traced to other DNA sequences in this sample. The chain couples TRBV6-1 to TRBJ1-5; D is uncertain. Germline V gene lookup returns CDR1 MNHNS and CDR2 SASEGT. V lost 1 base, J lost 6 bases, and 7 bases lay in between. CDR3 size: 13 residues. CDR3 in amino acids: CASSEGFGQPQHF. CDR3 coding DNA: TGTGCCAGCAGTGAAGGGTTCGGTCAGCCCCAGCATTTT.

The J gene is TRBJ1-1, the V gene TRBV6-5, with 7 bases identical to TRBD1. J gave up 6 bases and V 2 bases, and 6 bases lay outside the gene matches. This CDR3 spans 14 amino acids. Germline assignment: CDR1 MNHEY and CDR2 SVGAGI. The CDR3 is CASSYTDRAAEAFF. Written as DNA, the CDR3 is TGTGCCAGCAGTTACACCGACAGGGCTGCTGAAGCTTTCTTT.

The CDR3 bases are TGTGCCAGCAGTTACTCAGGGGGGACCCTCTACGAGCAGTACTTC. It codes for CASSYSGGTLYEQYF. The V gene is TRBV6-5, the J gene TRBJ2-7; possibly TRBD1 or TRBD2 for D (6 bases each). CDR1 MNHEY and CDR2 SVGAGI come from the germline V gene. The CDR3 covers 15 residues. V was pared by 0 bases and J by 3 bases, with 12 bases between.

The chain has TRBV19 and TRBJ2-6; TRBD1 matches 12 bases. The J segment lost 4 bases and the V segment lost 3 bases, leaving 4 bases of the junction unmatched. This CDR3 comprises 17 residues. Germline V lookup: CDR1 LNHDA, CDR2 SQIVND (reference sequence). As DNA, the CDR3 is TGTGCCAGTAGTATCGGGGACAGGGGGCTAGGGGCCAACGTCCTGACTTTC. This translates into CASSIGDRGLGANVLTF.

V gene TRBV30 combines with J gene TRBJ2-7; weak D call: TRBD2 (6 bases). V was cut by 4 bases and J by 4 bases, with 8 bases left in between. There are 11 residues in the CDR3. Germline loops: CDR1 GTSNPN, CDR2 SVGIG (reference sequence). CDR3 bases: TGTGCCTGGAACAGCGGGTACGAGCAGTACTTC. This encodes CAWNSGYEQYF. The complete variable domain, with remaining parts taken from reference TRBV30 and TRBJ2-7, reads SQTIHQWPATLVQPVGSPLSLECTVEGTSNPNLYWYRQAAGRGLQLLFYSVGIGQISSEVPQNLSASRPQDRQFILSSKKLLLSDSGFYLCAWNSGYEQYFGPGTRLTVT.

The chain recombines TRBV4-2 with TRBJ2-5; D not certain. The DNA end favors TRBJ2-7, so the J call may be wrong. CDR1 and CDR2 (germline): LGHNA, YNFKEQ. This CDR3 has 14 residues. As DNA, the CDR3 is TGTGCCAGCAGCCAAGACGTGGGCTCAGTCGAGCAGTACTTC. Translating it yields CASSQDVGSVEQYF.

The J gene is TRBJ2-7, the V gene TRBV28, with 10 bases aligning to TRBD1. V lost 5 bases and J lost 2; bases outside the gene matches: 6. The germline gives CDR1 MDHEN, CDR2 SYDVKM. This CDR3 has 15 amino acids. The CDR3 sequence: CASSPTGGQPYEQYF. The CDR3 DNA reads as TGTGCCAGCAGTCCGACAGGGGGCCAGCCCTACGAGCAGTACTTC.

The V and J genes are TRBV28 and TRBJ2-3; 9 nucleotides agree with TRBD2. The V segment lost 3 bases and the J segment 3 bases; nucleotides outside the gene matches: 4. The CDR3 is made up of 15 amino acids. Germline V gives CDR1 MDHEN, CDR2 SYDVKM. CDR3 in amino acids: CASSFSGSMTDTQYF. Here the CDR3 DNA reads TGTGCCAGCAGTTTTAGCGGGAGTATGACAGATACGCAGTATTTT.

The genes are TRBV19 and TRBJ1-5, with a possible D match to TRBD1 (5 bases). The CDR3 covers 16 residues. V lost 9 bases and J lost 1, with 19 bases in between. Germline CDR1 LNHDA, CDR2 SQIVND (reference sequence). The CDR3: CASRSGGTASNQPQHF. The DNA for the CDR3 is TGTGCCAGCCGATCGGGAGGGACCGCGAGCAATCAGCCCCAGCATTTT.

V gene TRBV5-1 combines with J gene TRBJ2-1; 7 nucleotides line up with TRBD2. Germline CDR1 is SGHRS and CDR2 is YFSETQ. V gave up 4 bases and J gave up 1 base; unmatched junction bases: 8. CDR3 length: 16 residues. CDR3: CASSTPSGGSYNEQFF. CDR3 DNA sequence: TGCGCCAGCAGCACCCCTAGCGGAGGTTCCTACAATGAGCAGTTCTTC.